Below, 4 T cell receptor beta chains from the same sample are listed, as sequenced in a study of blood T cell repertoires in COVID-19. The protocol was immunoSEQ multiplex PCR, while the TCRdb copy is restricted to in-frame clones and leaves out a portion. Among around 100,000 clones listed, around four fifths were seen once. Sequenced material: peripheral blood. The receptors here all came from a woman in her 70s with acute or convalescent COVID-19.

This clone was found a few times. V gene TRBV19 combines with J gene TRBJ1-1, with D unclear. The CDR3 consists of 15 residues. Germline V gives CDR1 LNHDA, CDR2 SQIVND (reference sequence). Trimming removed 7 bases from V and 2 bases from J, with 17 bases in between. The DNA of the CDR3 is TGTGCCAGTACCAGAACGGAGACGGTAAACACTGAAGCTTTCTTT. Encoded protein: CASTRTETVNTEAFF.

The rearrangement joins TRBV11-3 to TRBJ2-7; 9 bases match TRBD1. With 5 bases clipped from V and 5 bases from J, the junction kept 10 bases outside the gene matches. The germline gives CDR1 SGHNT, CDR2 YENEEA. This CDR3 is 15 amino acids long. This chain's CDR3 is CASSPGQGGTHEQYF. For the CDR3, the DNA is TGTGCCAGCAGCCCGGGACAGGGTGGTACCCACGAGCAGTACTTC.

This CDR3 reads CASSTGTGFEQYF. Here the CDR3 DNA reads TGTGCCAGCAGCACCGGGACAGGGTTCGAGCAGTACTTC. The rearrangement joins TRBV11-1 to TRBJ2-7, with 9 bases fitting TRBD1. The CDR3 is 13 residues long. V gave up 5 bases and J gave up 6 bases; unmatched junction bases: 5. Per the germline V gene, CDR1 is SGHAT and CDR2 is FQDESV (reference sequence).

The rearrangement joins TRBV19 to TRBJ2-5; tentatively, D is TRBD2 (6 bases). The CDR3 is 15 residues long. From germline, CDR1 is LNHDA and CDR2 SQIVND (reference sequence). Between the trimmed V and J ends, which lost 3 bases and 5 bases, there was a span of 16 bases. The CDR3 spells CASSMGPVRGETQYF. In nucleotides, the CDR3 is TGTGCCAGTAGTATGGGACCCGTCCGGGGGGAGACCCAGTACTTC.